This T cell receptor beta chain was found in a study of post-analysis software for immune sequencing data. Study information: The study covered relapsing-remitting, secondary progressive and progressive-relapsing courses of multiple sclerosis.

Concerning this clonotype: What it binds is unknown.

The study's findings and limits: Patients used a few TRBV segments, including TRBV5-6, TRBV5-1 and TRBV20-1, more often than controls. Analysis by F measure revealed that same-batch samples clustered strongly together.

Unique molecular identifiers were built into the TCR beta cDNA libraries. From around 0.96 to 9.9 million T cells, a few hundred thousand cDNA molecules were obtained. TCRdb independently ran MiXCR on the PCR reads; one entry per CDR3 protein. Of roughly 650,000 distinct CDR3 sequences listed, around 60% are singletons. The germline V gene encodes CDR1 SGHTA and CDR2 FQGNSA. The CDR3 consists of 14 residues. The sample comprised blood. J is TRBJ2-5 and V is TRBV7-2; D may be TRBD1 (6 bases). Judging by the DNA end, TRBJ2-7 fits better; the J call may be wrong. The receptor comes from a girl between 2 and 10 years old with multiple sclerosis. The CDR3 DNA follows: TGTGCCAGCAGCTTCGGACAGATTCCCTACGAGCAGTACTTC. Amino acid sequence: CASSFGQIPYEQYF.